This T cell receptor (beta chain) came from a study of cytomegalovirus exposure and HLA in healthy donors. The V and J ends lost 6 bases and 4 bases, in that order; junction bases with no gene match: 8. Looked up from germline, CDR1 is SNHLY and CDR2 is FYNNEI. The CDR3 totals 15 residues. PCR primers comprised 60 Vbeta and 13 Jbeta primers. The repertoire was sequenced with immunoSEQ multiplex PCR; TCRdb's copy has only in-frame clones and lacks some. The data show some 180,000 clones, roughly 9.5% seen once. Sample: PBMCs. This clonotype originated in a woman aged 30 to 39 in good health and CMV-seropositive. The rearrangement links TRBV2 to TRBJ1-5; 8 bases fit TRBD1. The CDR3 nucleotides are TGTGCCAGCAGAACCGGGACAGGACGTAATCAGCCCCAGCATTTT. Translating it yields CASRTGTGRNQPQHF.